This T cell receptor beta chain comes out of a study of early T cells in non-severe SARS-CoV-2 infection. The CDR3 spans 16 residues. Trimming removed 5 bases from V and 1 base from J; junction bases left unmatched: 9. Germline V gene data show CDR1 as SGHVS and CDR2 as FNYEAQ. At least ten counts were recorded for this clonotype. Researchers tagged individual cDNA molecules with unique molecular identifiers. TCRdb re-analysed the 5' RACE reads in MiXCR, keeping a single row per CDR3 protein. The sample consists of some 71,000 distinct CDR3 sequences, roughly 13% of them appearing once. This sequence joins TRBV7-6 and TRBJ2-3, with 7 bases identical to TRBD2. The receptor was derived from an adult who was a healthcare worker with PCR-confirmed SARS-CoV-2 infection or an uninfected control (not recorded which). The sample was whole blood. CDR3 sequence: CASSPTGLAGTDTQYF. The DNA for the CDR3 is TGTGCCAGCAGCCCCACTGGCCTAGCGGGCACAGATACGCAGTATTTT.